This TCR beta chain is drawn from a study of T cells in Graves' hyperthyroidism and ophthalmopathy. General study points: Most clonotypes that expanded in the thyroid above 0.001 also showed up in blood. It was a median roughly 6.5 months before onset that the model predicted ophthalmopathy.

Amplification of TCR beta CDR3 regions was performed using RNA transcripts as template. Primed by the HTBI set, a first-round RT-PCR was run on the TCR CDR3. TCRdb redid the calling of the multiplex PCR reads with MiXCR, one entry per CDR3 protein. The profile shows about 300,000 distinct CDR3 sequences, roughly 19% of them singletons. This CDR3 has 16 residues. After removal of 4 bases from V and 3 bases from J, the junction contained 4 bases not matched to a gene. CDR1 SGDLS and CDR2 YYNGEE come from the germline V gene. This clonotype was recorded once. Its target is not known. Sequenced input: blood. This TCR was recovered from a man aged 50 to 59 with Graves' ophthalmopathy. The chain recombines TRBV9 with TRBJ2-3; the match to TRBD2 covers 14 bases. The CDR3 loop is CASSLRTSGRTDTQYF. CDR3 in DNA: TGTGCCAGCAGCTTACGGACTAGCGGGAGGACAGATACGCAGTATTTT.